Shown below are 7 T cell receptor beta chains from a single sample sequenced in a study of tumor-infiltrating lymphocytes in primary liver carcinoma. The researchers produced TCR beta cDNA from approximately 0.45 ug total RNA with a constant-region primer. Three nested multiplex PCR rounds, a slightly modified ARM-PCR method, built the TCR beta libraries. Each of the first two PCR rounds ran roughly 9 cycles with TRBV1-TRBV30 forward and C-beta reverse primers. Using its own MiXCR run on the multiplex PCR reads, TCRdb lists one record per CDR3 protein. The data contain just over 300,000 distinct CDR3 sequences, more than 55% of them singletons. Unsorted whole blood yielded blood RNA, and germline DNA was extracted as well. Source material: peripheral blood. The origin of the receptors is a woman younger than 45 with primary liver carcinoma and hepatitis B virus infection.

This clonotype has just a few counts. This rearrangement joins TRBV6-1 to TRBJ2-7; D remains unclear. The CDR3 is made up of 14 amino acids. Deletions cut 10 bases from V and 2 bases from J, with 18 bases between. Germline V gives CDR1 MNHNS, CDR2 SASEGT. The CDR3 sequence is CATRSAQAPYEQYF. DNA for the CDR3: TGTGCCACCAGGTCGGCTCAGGCACCCTACGAGCAGTACTTC.

Note on this clonotype: A much larger clone lies a single base off, so this may be a read error. The rearrangement links TRBV6-2 or TRBV6-3 to TRBJ2-7; TRBD2 might be the D (5 bases). The CDR3 consists of 15 residues. The germline V gene encodes CDR1 MNHEY and CDR2 SVGEGT. The V end lost 6 bases, the J end lost 6 bases, and 21 bases lay between the germline ends. The CDR3 sequence is CASRTLAQSPLEQYF. CDR3 nucleotides: TGTGCCAGCAGGACGCTAGCTCAGAGTCCCCTCGAGCAGTACTTC.

Turning to this clonotype: It may be a read error: a sequence one base away is much more abundant. This rearrangement joins TRBV5-4 to TRBJ2-4, with D possibly being TRBD1 (6 bases). Germline V CDR1 and CDR2: SGHNT, YYREEE (reference sequence). The CDR3 covers 12 residues. CDR3 protein: CASSLGTYIQYF. Written as DNA, the CDR3 is TGTGCCAGCAGTTTGGGGACATACATTCAGTACTTC.

The chain employs TRBV12-3 or TRBV12-4 and TRBJ2-7; 10 nucleotides match TRBD1. V dropped 6 bases and J dropped 7; count of bases not matched to a gene: 9. This CDR3 has 14 amino acids. CDR3: CASSQGQGKREQYF. As DNA, the CDR3 is TGTGCCAGCAGCCAGGGACAGGGGAAGAGAGAGCAGTACTTC.

Remarks on this clonotype: A much larger clone lies a single base off, so this may be a read error. This rearrangement joins TRBV12-3 or TRBV12-4 to TRBJ2-3, with D hard to call. This CDR3 has 14 amino acids. The CDR3 nucleotides read TGTGCCAGCAGCCAATTTGGAGACACAGATATGCAGTATTTT. This codes for CASSQFGDTDMQYF.

This clonotype was seen at least ten times. The J gene is TRBJ2-5, the V gene TRBV6-5; perhaps TRBD2 as D (6 bases). V lost 5 bases and J 1 base, leaving 14 bases between the germline ends. Germline values: CDR1 MNHEY, CDR2 SVGAGI. This CDR3 is built from 15 residues. The CDR3 region has the DNA TGTGCCAGCAGTGGCTCTGCGGGGCGCCAAGAGACCCAGTACTTC. Its translation: CASSGSAGRQETQYF.

The rearrangement uses TRBV12-3 or TRBV12-4 and TRBJ1-1; TRBD1 matches at 10 bases. The CDR3 has 19 residues. Losses at the gene ends were 5 bases for V and 0 bases for J; bases not matched to a gene: 15. The CDR3 loop reads CASSPWGTGVRNLNTEAFF. In nucleotides, the CDR3 is TGTGCCAGCAGTCCATGGGGGACAGGGGTACGGAATTTGAACACTGAAGCTTTCTTT.